These T cell receptor beta chains were read from a single sample in a study of control samples from healthy donors and cancer patients. This table comes from immunoSEQ multiplex PCR, and its TCRdb copy is limited to in-frame clones, with some not included. Among roughly 43,000 clones listed, approximately 94% were seen once. Specimen: blood. The source is a man aged 60 to 75 in good health. CDR3s include the opening cysteine and the closing phenylalanine or tryptophan. D genes are given only for firm matches. The listing skips clone size in some rows; elsewhere it reads once, few, many or a size class.

d_call	clone_size	v_call	j_call	cdr3_aa	cdr3_nt
NA	NA	TRBV5-1	TRBJ2-1	CASSLEEGNEQFF	TGCGCCAGCAGCTTAGAGGAGGGCAATGAGCAGTTCTTC
TRBD1	NA	TRBV28	TRBJ1-2	CASSYDRDNGYTF	TGTGCCAGCAGTTACGACAGGGATAATGGCTACACCTTC
NA	once	TRBV7-9	TRBJ2-2	CASRPRTGELFF	TGTGCCAGCAGGCCTCGGACGGGGGAGCTGTTTTTT
NA	NA	TRBV12-5	TRBJ1-5	CASGLERISNQPQHF	TGTGCTAGTGGTTTGGAAAGGATTAGCAATCAGCCCCAGCATTTT
NA	NA	TRBV11-1	TRBJ2-4	CASRTGGQDIQYF	TGTGCCAGCAGGACTGGGGGGCAGGACATTCAGTACTTC
NA	NA	TRBV24-1	TRBJ2-1	CATSDQTAGGLEQFF	TGTGCCACCAGTGACCAGACAGCCGGCGGCCTTGAGCAGTTCTTC
NA	NA	TRBV27	TRBJ2-5	CASSLSLAGETQYF	TGTGCCAGCAGTTTGAGTCTCGCCGGCGAGACCCAGTACTTC
TRBD2	NA	TRBV11-3	TRBJ2-7	CASSLLAGGPGEQYF	TGTGCCAGCAGCTTACTAGCGGGAGGGCCGGGCGAGCAGTACTTC
NA	NA	TRBV25-1	TRBJ1-2	CASSLLYGYTF	TGTGCCAGCAGTCTCCTCTATGGCTACACCTTC
NA	NA	TRBV7-2	TRBJ1-5	CASRTGGAGGNQPQHF	TGTGCCAGCAGGACCGGTGGGGCTGGGGGCAATCAGCCCCAGCATTTT
NA	NA	TRBV7-2	TRBJ2-5	CASSLGYGETQYF	TGTGCCAGCAGCTTAGGCTACGGGGAGACCCAGTACTTC
TRBD2	NA	TRBV19	TRBJ2-2	CASRTTSGTTGELFF	TGTGCCAGTAGGACCACTAGCGGGACTACCGGGGAGCTGTTTTTT
TRBD1	NA	TRBV5-4	TRBJ1-5	CASSSGQGNQPQHF	TGTGCCAGCAGCTCTGGACAGGGGAATCAGCCCCAGCATTTT
TRBD2	once	TRBV4-1	TRBJ2-1	CASSQGGTSGTVSYNEQFF	TGCGCCAGCAGCCAAGGTGGGACTAGCGGGACTGTCTCCTACAATGAGCAGTTCTTC
NA	NA	TRBV29-1	TRBJ2-1	CSVEGRRMYNEQFF	TGCAGCGTTGAGGGCCGACGTATGTACAATGAGCAGTTCTTC
TRBD2	NA	TRBV27	TRBJ2-3	CAIRTSAGTDTQYF	TGTGCCATCCGGACTAGCGCGGGCACAGATACGCAGTATTTT
TRBD1	NA	TRBV6-6	TRBJ1-2	CASSQGQGRSYGYTF	TGTGCCAGCAGCCAGGGACAGGGGAGGAGCTATGGCTACACCTTC
NA	NA	TRBV6-5	TRBJ2-5	CASRGAAEKETQYF	TGTGCCAGCAGGGGAGCGGCCGAAAAAGAGACCCAGTACTTC
TRBD1	once	TRBV18	TRBJ2-7	CASSKTGDSYEQYF	TGTGCCAGCTCAAAGACAGGGGATAGCTACGAGCAGTACTTC
NA	NA	TRBV3-1/TRBV3-2	TRBJ1-3	CASSQDSSGNTIYF	TGTGCCAGCAGCCAAGACAGTTCTGGAAACACCATATATTTT
NA	NA	TRBV9	TRBJ2-5	CASSPRDPRAQYF	TGTGCCAGCAGCCCCCGGGACCCTCGGGCCCAGTACTTC
TRBD1	NA	TRBV3-1/TRBV3-2	TRBJ2-4	CASSPGQGAYIQYF	TGTGCCAGCAGTCCTGGACAGGGGGCTTACATTCAGTACTTC
TRBD2	NA	TRBV2	TRBJ2-2	CASSGTKREPGELFF	TGTGCCAGCAGCGGAACTAAGCGGGAGCCCGGGGAGCTGTTTTTT
NA	NA	TRBV27	TRBJ2-7	CASSPGPRFYEQYF	TGTGCCAGCAGTCCCGGGCCCCGATTCTACGAGCAGTACTTC
NA	once	TRBV24-1	TRBJ1-1	CATSDLNRVAFF	TGTGCCACCAGTGATCTCAACAGGGTTGCTTTCTTT
NA	NA	TRBV10-3	TRBJ2-7	CAISDSVEGYEQYF	TGTGCCATCAGTGACAGTGTGGAGGGCTACGAGCAGTACTTC
NA	once	TRBV5-4	TRBJ2-5	CASSLAGIQETQYF	TGTGCCAGCAGCTTGGCAGGTATACAAGAGACCCAGTACTTC
NA	NA	TRBV18	TRBJ2-1	CASSPKVGGNEQFF	TGTGCCAGCTCACCTAAAGTGGGAGGTAATGAGCAGTTCTTC
NA	NA	TRBV28	TRBJ1-4	CASSSDPGLPNEKLFF	TGTGCCAGCAGTTCCGATCCAGGGCTCCCTAATGAAAAACTGTTTTTT
NA	NA	TRBV6-5	TRBJ1-1	CASREPFEAFF	TGTGCCAGCAGGGAGCCCTTTGAAGCTTTCTTT
NA	NA	TRBV27	TRBJ2-1	CASSLGRNEQFF	TGTGCCAGCAGTTTAGGCCGGAATGAGCAGTTCTTC
NA	NA	TRBV5-6	TRBJ1-5	CASTSISGGDQPQHF	TGTGCCAGCACCTCGATTTCGGGGGGCGATCAGCCCCAGCATTTT
TRBD2	NA	TRBV4-1	TRBJ2-5	CASSQDGTRSETQYF	TGCGCCAGCAGCCAAGATGGGACTAGGTCAGAGACCCAGTACTTC
NA	once	TRBV6-6	TRBJ2-1	CASSYSAGSSYNEQFF	TGTGCCAGCAGTTACTCGGCGGGTAGCTCCTACAATGAGCAGTTCTTC
TRBD2	NA	TRBV4-1	TRBJ2-7	CASSLRGGPYEQYF	TGCGCCAGCAGCCTTCGGGGGGGACCCTACGAGCAGTACTTC
TRBD1	once	TRBV6-6	TRBJ2-7	CASSGSGTGLEQYF	TGTGCCAGCAGTGGCTCCGGGACAGGGCTCGAGCAGTACTTC
TRBD2	NA	TRBV3-1/TRBV3-2	TRBJ2-1	CASSPGLAGVNEQFF	TGTGCCAGCAGCCCTGGACTAGCGGGAGTCAATGAGCAGTTCTTC
NA	once	TRBV29-1	TRBJ1-3	CSVGGVQTGNTIYF	TGCAGCGTTGGTGGAGTTCAGACTGGAAACACCATATATTTT
TRBD1	NA	TRBV5-1	TRBJ1-2	CASSPQRDRGNGYTF	TGCGCCAGCAGCCCTCAACGGGACAGGGGTAATGGCTACACCTTC
NA	NA	TRBV4-2	TRBJ2-7	CASSQDALGGAYEQYF	TGTGCCAGCAGCCAAGATGCCCTAGGGGGGGCCTACGAGCAGTACTTC
NA	NA	TRBV19	TRBJ2-7	CASSIQGYEQYF	TGTGCCAGTAGTATACAGGGCTACGAGCAGTACTTC
TRBD1	NA	TRBV5-1	TRBJ2-5	CASSSGTGRETQYF	TGCGCCAGCAGCTCCGGGACAGGGAGAGAGACCCAGTACTTC
TRBD1	NA	TRBV25-1	TRBJ1-3	CASSGTGQVAGGNTIYF	TGTGCCAGCAGTGGAACCGGACAGGTCGCGGGTGGAAACACCATATATTTT
NA	NA	TRBV27	TRBJ2-1	CASTLISVSGSYNEQFF	TGTGCCAGCACCCTAATTAGCGTTAGCGGCTCCTACAATGAGCAGTTCTTC
NA	NA	TRBV21-1	TRBJ1-5	CASSKWTAFNQPQHF	TGTGCCAGCAGCAAATGGACAGCTTTTAATCAGCCCCAGCATTTT
TRBD1	NA	TRBV27	TRBJ2-3	CASSLQPGQGASDTQYF	TGTGCCAGCAGTTTACAGCCGGGACAGGGGGCATCAGATACGCAGTATTTT
NA	NA	TRBV9	TRBJ2-3	CASSTTRNPTDTQYF	TGTGCCAGCAGCACCACTAGAAACCCCACAGATACGCAGTATTTT
NA	NA	TRBV6-6	TRBJ1-2	CASSYINRDGYTF	TGTGCCAGCAGTTATATCAACAGGGATGGCTACACCTTC
NA	NA	TRBV28	TRBJ1-3	CASSLLQVGNTIYF	TGTGCCAGCAGTTTATTACAGGTCGGAAACACCATATATTTT